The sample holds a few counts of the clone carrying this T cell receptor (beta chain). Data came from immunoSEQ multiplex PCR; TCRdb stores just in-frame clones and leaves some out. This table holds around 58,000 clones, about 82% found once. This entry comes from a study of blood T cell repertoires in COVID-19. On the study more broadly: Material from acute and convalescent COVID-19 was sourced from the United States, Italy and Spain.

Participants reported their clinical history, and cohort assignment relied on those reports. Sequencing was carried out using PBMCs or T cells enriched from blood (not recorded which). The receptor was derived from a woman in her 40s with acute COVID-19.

The CDR3 DNA follows: TGTGCCAGTATTAGGACTAGCGGGTCCTACAATGAGCAGTTCTTC. Protein product: CASIRTSGSYNEQFF. V gene TRBV19 combines with J gene TRBJ2-1; TRBD2 aligns across 11 bases. V dropped 7 bases and J dropped 1; count of bases not matched to a gene: 3. Germline V gene data show CDR1 as LNHDA and CDR2 as SQIVND (reference sequence). The CDR3 has 15 residues.